This T cell receptor (beta chain) was captured by sequencing in a study of patients and donors after allogeneic stem cell transplantation. Between the trimmed V and J ends, which lost 5 bases and 0 bases, there was a span of 17 bases. This CDR3 is 16 amino acids long. Germline V gene lookup returns CDR1 SEHNR and CDR2 FQNEAQ (reference sequence). A single record per CDR3 protein comes from TCRdb applying MiXCR to the RT-PCR reads. Altogether 200,000 to 250,000 distinct CDR3 sequences are present, less than 15% being singletons, with the ten largest covering roughly 12%. The chain is built from TRBV7-9 and TRBJ2-7, with no clear D. The receptor comes from a human donor who was either an allogeneic HSCT recipient or a stem cell or donor lymphocyte infusion donor (not recorded which). It is not recorded whose cells these are; they may come from a transplant donor. The sample was blood, either unsorted or a sorted T cell fraction (not recorded which). The CDR3 loop reads CASSPAGRQSSYEQYF. CDR3 sequence (DNA): TGTGCCAGCAGCCCCGCCGGCCGGCAGAGCTCCTACGAGCAGTACTTC.